This TCR beta chain was retrieved from a study of T cells in Graves' hyperthyroidism and ophthalmopathy (dated by TCRdb to the late 2010s). Background on the whole study: Peripheral blood was collected at initial diagnosis, before any treatment. The 75 to 100 discovery patients were divided at random into training and test sets in a 7:3 ratio. According to the paper, TCR Vbeta CDR3 sequencing was carried out on about 140 peripheral blood samples, which came from 40 to 45 ophthalmopathy, about 75 hyperthyroidism and approximately 17 progressor patients. After blood sampling, hyperthyroidism patients were treated with methimazole at a starting dose of 30 mg daily, and ophthalmopathy patients were treated with high-dose intravenous methylprednisolone. A discovery cohort of roughly 100 patients, 43 with Graves' ophthalmopathy and fewer than 65 with stable Graves' hyperthyroidism, was used to find distinguishing TCR V-J signatures. Prospective prediction of ophthalmopathy was tested in an independent validation cohort of about 19 hyperthyroidism patients and roughly 16 patients who later progressed to ophthalmopathy. The study also compared thyroid tissue and blood T-cell repertoires from 6 or 7 Graves' hyperthyroidism patients. Study-wide findings and limitations: No statistical method was used to set the sample size in advance, and investigators knew the group allocation. Ophthalmopathy was separated from stable hyperthyroidism by a 13 V-J signature model, with 85% to 90% sensitivity and roughly 84% specificity obtained in cross-validation and 80%/75% obtained in testing. Most expanded thyroid clonotypes (frequency above 0.001) were also found in blood, which suggests that blood repertoires may mirror thyroid immune responses. In validation, the model predicted progression to ophthalmopathy with 65% to 71% sensitivity and approximately 72% specificity, a median of 6.5 months before onset.

Taken from cysteine to phenylalanine, the CDR3 has 15 residues. Only the CDR3 part of the read is kept: 45 bases, read in frame from the first base. CDR1 and CDR2, per the germline V gene (reference sequence), are DFQATT and SNEGSKA. Trimming takes 5 bases off V and 2 bases off J; junction bases not matched to a gene: 4. Of note for this clonotype: This receptor's antigen is unknown. Qualities for individual bases were not recorded, and no much larger clone is one base off.

The TCR beta CDR3 regions were amplified from the RNA transcripts. The TCR CDR3 was subjected to a first round of RT-PCR using the HTBI primer set and the Qiagen OneStep RT-PCR kit. Libraries were constructed in a second round of multiplex PCR, after which size selection and purification were performed. Libraries were sequenced paired-end with 100 bp reads on an Illumina HiSeq2000. The original methods were these. SOAPnuke was used to process the raw data, throwing out any read that contained adapters or uncalled bases, had a mean Phred below 15, or lacked an exact constant-primer or identifier match. COPE v1.2.5 was used to merge high-quality paired reads, and clonotypes were defined as unique nucleotide sequences. MiTCR v1.1 was used to align the clonotypes against IMGT TRBV, TRBD and TRBJ reference segments. Analysis was restricted to V-J combinations with a frequency above 0.0001, which covered roughly 99% of repertoires. A TCS score was defined as the ratio between F50 (clonal expansion) and ExV (chaos), using BLOSUM62-based TCRdist between CDR3 peptides within each V-J. Welch's t-statistics and random forest reduced roughly 500 V-J features to roughly 13, which were used in a naive Bayes classifier (R e1071). Using fastp trimming at Q25 and MiXCR clonotype assembly, TCRdb reanalyzed the public sequencing data and kept in-frame beta chains. Rows are combined by CDR3 protein, so each entry shows the most common genes and DNA. TCRdb, rather than the study authors, made the V and J calls. The sample profile shows about 560,000 distinct CDR3 sequences; 12% to 15% of them were found once. Roughly 14% of the sample lies in the top ten.

Stable Graves' hyperthyroidism was defined as the absence of progression to ophthalmopathy over 18 months of follow-up. Hyperthyroidism patients were aged 18 to 65 years and newly diagnosed, with disease duration of less than 2 months. Patients with uncontrolled infections, other autoimmune diseases, pregnancy or lactation were excluded. Diagnoses were established on the basis of clinical symptoms, serum thyroxine and TRAb, thyroid ultrasound, and orbital computed tomography. PBMCs were separated from under 11 ml of fresh peripheral blood using Ficoll-Paque density gradient centrifugation. Total RNA was extracted with Trizol reagent, and quality was checked on an Agilent 2100 Bioanalyzer.

The sample comprised blood. This receptor chain uses TRBV20-1 and TRBJ2-7; TRBD2 agrees with 15 junctional bases. The receptor was isolated from a woman in her thirties or forties with Graves' hyperthyroidism. The CDR3 amino acid sequence is: CSAPGLAGGPYEQYF. The DNA reads TGCAGTGCTCCGGGACTAGCGGGAGGCCCCTACGAGCAGTACTTC.